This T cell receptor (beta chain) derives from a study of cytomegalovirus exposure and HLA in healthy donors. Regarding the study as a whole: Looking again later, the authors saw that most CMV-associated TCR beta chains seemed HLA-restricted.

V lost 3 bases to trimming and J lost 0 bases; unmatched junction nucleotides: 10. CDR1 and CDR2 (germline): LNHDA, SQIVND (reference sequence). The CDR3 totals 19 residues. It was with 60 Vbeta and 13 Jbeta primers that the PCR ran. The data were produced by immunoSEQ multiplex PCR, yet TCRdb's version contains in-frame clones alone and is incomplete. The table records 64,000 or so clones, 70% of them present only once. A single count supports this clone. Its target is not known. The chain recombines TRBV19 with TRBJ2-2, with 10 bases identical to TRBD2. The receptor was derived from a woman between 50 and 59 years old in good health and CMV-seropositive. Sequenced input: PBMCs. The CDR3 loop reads CASSIGLAGVLSNTGELFF. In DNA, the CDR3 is TGTGCCAGTAGTATTGGCCTAGCGGGAGTTCTATCGAACACCGGGGAGCTGTTTTTT.